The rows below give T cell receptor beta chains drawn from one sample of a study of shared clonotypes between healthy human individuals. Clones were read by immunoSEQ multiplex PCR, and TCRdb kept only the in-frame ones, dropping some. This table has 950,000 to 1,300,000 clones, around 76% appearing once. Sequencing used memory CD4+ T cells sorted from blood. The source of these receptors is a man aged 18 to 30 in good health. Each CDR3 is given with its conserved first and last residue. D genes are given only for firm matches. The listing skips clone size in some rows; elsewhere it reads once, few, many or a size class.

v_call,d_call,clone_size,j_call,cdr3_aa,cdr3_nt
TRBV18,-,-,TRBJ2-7,CASSLSRGSQEQYF,TGTGCCAGCTCACTTTCCCGGGGTTCGCAGGAGCAGTACTTC
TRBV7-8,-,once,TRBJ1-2,CASSLGGGYGYTF,TGTGCCAGCAGCTTAGGGGGGGGTTATGGCTACACCTTC
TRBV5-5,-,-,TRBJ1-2,CASSPSTRENYGYTF,TGTGCCAGCAGCCCAAGTACCAGGGAAAATTATGGCTACACCTTC
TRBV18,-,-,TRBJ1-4,CASSAGTANEKLFF,TGTGCCAGCTCAGCCGGGACGGCTAATGAAAAACTGTTTTTT
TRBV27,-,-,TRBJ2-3,CASSFLDTDTQYF,TGTGCCAGCAGTTTCCTAGACACAGATACGCAGTATTTT
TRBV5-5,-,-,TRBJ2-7,CASSFRYEQYF,TGTGCCAGCAGCTTCCGTTACGAGCAGTACTTC
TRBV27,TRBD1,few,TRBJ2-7,CASSRTGTHEQYF,TGTGCCAGCAGCAGGACAGGGACCCACGAGCAGTACTTC
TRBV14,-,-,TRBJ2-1,CASSQSQAGNEQFF,TGTGCCAGCAGCCAATCTCAGGCGGGTAATGAGCAGTTCTTC
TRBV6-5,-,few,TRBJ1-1,CASSYQPDLSTEAFF,TGTGCCAGCAGTTACCAGCCGGACCTAAGCACTGAAGCTTTCTTT
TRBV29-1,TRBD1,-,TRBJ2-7,CSVDRGGYEQYF,TGCAGCGTGGACAGGGGAGGGTACGAGCAGTACTTC
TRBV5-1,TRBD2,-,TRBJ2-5,CASTSIAGGQETQYF,TGCGCCAGCACCTCAATAGCGGGAGGTCAAGAGACCCAGTACTTC
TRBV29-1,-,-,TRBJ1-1,CSVEMGGGAFF,TGCAGCGTTGAAATGGGGGGGGGAGCTTTCTTT
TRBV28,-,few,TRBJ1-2,CASSLADSSKGGYTF,TGTGCCAGCAGTTTAGCTGACAGCTCCAAGGGGGGCTACACCTTC
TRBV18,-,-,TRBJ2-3,CASSPGLGDTQYF,TGTGCCAGCTCACCGGGGTTGGGAGATACGCAGTATTTT
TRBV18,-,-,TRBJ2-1,CASSPNRASSYNEQFF,TGTGCCAGCTCACCAAACAGGGCCAGCTCCTACAATGAGCAGTTCTTC
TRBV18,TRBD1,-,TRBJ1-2,CASSVDRSYGYTF,TGTGCCAGCTCAGTGGACAGGAGTTACGGCTACACCTTC
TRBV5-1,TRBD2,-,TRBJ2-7,CASSLGGSGSSGRREEQYF,TGCGCCAGCAGCTTGGGTGGTAGCGGGAGCTCTGGGCGCAGGGAAGAGCAGTACTTC